This T cell receptor beta chain was identified during a study of T cell clonotyping in hematopoietic cell transplantation. Per germline, CDR1 SNHLY and CDR2 FYNNEI. CDR3 size: 13 residues. V shed 11 bases and J 4 bases; nucleotides not matched to a gene: 2. Method: immunoSEQ multiplex PCR; TCRdb's copy keeps in-frame clones and lacks some. The top ten clones hold about 13% of a sample with about 5,700 clones, 26% of them seen once. Source: peripheral blood mononuclear cells, taken 180 days after allogeneic stem cell transplant. The genes are TRBV2 and TRBJ2-2; TRBD1 matches at 12 bases. The receptor's source is a male patient in his thirties or forties who had an allogeneic stem cell transplant from an unrelated donor, so the T cells may come from the graft donor. Some clones in this sample may be carry-over from other donors' samples. The CDR3, as DNA: TGTGCCGGGGACAGGGGGCTCACCGGGGAGCTGTTTTTT. Protein: CAGDRGLTGELFF.